These 24 T cell receptor beta chains were sequenced from one sample in a study of T cell changes during pregnancy in multiple sclerosis. TCRdb's copy holds only in-frame clones and misses some; the assay was immunoSEQ multiplex PCR. The table lists tens of thousands of clones, about 91% of them singletons. The starting material was CD4+ T cells from peripheral blood mononuclear cells, obtained after pregnancy. Every receptor here comes from a female donor in good health, enrolled as a control in a pregnancy study.

The chain links TRBV6-5 to TRBJ1-2; D is perhaps TRBD1 (5 bases). In germline, CDR1 is MNHEY, CDR2 SVGAGI. The CDR3 extends over 14 amino acids. V dropped 5 bases and J dropped 8 bases, with 18 bases sitting between them. The CDR3 DNA reads as TGTGCCAGCAGTAATAGCCGGGAGGGGCGAGGCTACACCTTC. Translated: CASSNSREGRGYTF.

The chain is built from TRBV28 and TRBJ2-7; D unresolved. CDR3 length equals 14 residues. The V end was cut by 2 bases, the J end by 6 bases, with 14 bases between. In germline, CDR1 is MDHEN, CDR2 SYDVKM. The CDR3 is CASSLVAGAGEQYF. CDR3 nucleotide sequence: TGTGCCAGCAGTTTAGTGGCAGGCGCCGGCGAGCAGTACTTC.

The genes are TRBV18 and TRBJ1-2, with D hard to call. This CDR3 contains 14 residues. V was shortened by 2 bases and J by 0 bases, with 7 bases between the two germline ends. CDR1 is KGHSH, CDR2 LQKENI, per germline. The CDR3 DNA follows: TGTGCCAGCTCACCAAGTAACACTAACTATGGCTACACCTTC. Protein: CASSPSNTNYGYTF.

This clone was observed a handful of times. The chain couples TRBV29-1 to TRBJ2-1; D gene uncertain. Looked up from germline, CDR1 is SQVTM and CDR2 is ANQGSEA. This CDR3 is built from 13 residues. The germline V and J ends were trimmed by 1 base and 1 base, with 5 bases remaining between them. The CDR3: CSVEGTSYNEQFF. In DNA, the CDR3 is TGCAGCGTTGAAGGCACATCCTACAATGAGCAGTTCTTC.

V gene TRBV5-1 combines with J gene TRBJ1-2; D is uncertain. The V end was cut by 0 bases, the J end by 1 base, with 7 bases between. This CDR3 has 14 residues. Germline V gives CDR1 SGHRS, CDR2 YFSETQ. This CDR3 is CASSLDVRNYGYTF. Here the CDR3 DNA reads TGCGCCAGCAGCTTGGATGTCCGTAACTATGGCTACACCTTC.

The V call is TRBV19, the J call TRBJ2-3; D gene unclear. The CDR3 is made up of 13 amino acids. Trimming removed 5 bases at V and 3 bases at J, with 9 bases between. Germline V gene data show CDR1 as LNHDA and CDR2 as SQIVND (reference sequence). In DNA form, the CDR3 reads TGTGCCAGTAGTTTGGCGGATACAGATACGCAGTATTTT. Amino acids: CASSLADTDTQYF.

V and J are TRBV29-1 and TRBJ2-3; the match to TRBD2 covers 9 bases. Germline assignment: CDR1 SQVTM and CDR2 ANQGSEA. With V trimmed by 4 bases and J by 0 bases, 2 bases remained unmatched. The CDR3 is 14 residues long. CDR3 residues: CSVGRGGSTDTQYF. The DNA for the CDR3 is TGCAGCGTTGGGCGGGGGGGCAGCACAGATACGCAGTATTTT.

V usage is TRBV4-2 and J usage is TRBJ2-3, with 10 bases fitting TRBD2. The J segment lost 5 bases and the V segment lost 4 bases, leaving 15 bases of the junction unmatched. The CDR3 runs 18 residues. Per germline, CDR1 LGHNA and CDR2 YNFKEQ. CDR3 in amino acids: CASSPLPKGPSGGDTQYF. CDR3 in DNA: TGTGCCAGCAGCCCCCTCCCCAAGGGGCCTAGCGGGGGAGATACGCAGTATTTT.

This rearrangement joins TRBV5-4 to TRBJ1-5, with TRBD1 matching 8 bases. Germline CDR1 SGHNT, CDR2 YYREEE (reference sequence). J lost 5 bases, V lost 4 bases, and 5 bases had no gene match. The CDR3 is 14 amino acids. The DNA for the CDR3 is TGTGCCAGCAGCCTTAACAGGGGGGATCAGCCCCAGCATTTT. This translates into CASSLNRGDQPQHF.

The chain is built from TRBV6-5 and TRBJ2-7, with TRBD1 matching 8 bases. J lost 7 bases, V lost 0 bases, and 11 bases had no gene match. CDR1 and CDR2 from the germline V gene are MNHEY and SVGAGI. The length of the CDR3 is 16 residues. CDR3: CASSYSRNAGGREQYF. CDR3 nucleotides: TGTGCCAGCAGTTACTCGAGAAATGCAGGGGGCCGTGAGCAGTACTTC.

The V gene is TRBV4-2, the J gene TRBJ1-5; no reliable D call. CDR3 length: 14 amino acids. The ends were cut back, 3 bases at V and 0 bases at J, with 6 bases in the middle. The germline CDR1 and CDR2 sequences are LGHNA and YNFKEQ. The CDR3 DNA follows: TGTGCCAGCAGCCACGGGTATAGCAATCAGCCCCAGCATTTT. It yields the protein CASSHGYSNQPQHF.

This clone has a single count. The V gene is TRBV6-4, the J gene TRBJ1-2; TRBD1 is a possible D gene (5 bases). Germline V CDR1 and CDR2: MRHNA, SNTAGT. The germline V and J ends were trimmed by 0 bases and 5 bases, with 10 bases remaining between them. CDR3 length equals 14 residues. The CDR3 loop reads CASSDSQGIYGYTF. CDR3 in DNA: TGTGCCAGCAGTGACTCTCAGGGAATTTATGGCTACACCTTC.

The sample holds a few counts of this clone. V gene TRBV5-1 combines with J gene TRBJ1-2, with D uncertain. V dropped 5 bases and J dropped 4 bases, with 9 bases sitting between them. The CDR3 is 12 amino acids. The germline V gene encodes CDR1 SGHRS and CDR2 YFSETQ. The CDR3 nucleotides are TGCGCCAGCAGAATGGGGAGCTATGGCTACACCTTC. Translating gives CASRMGSYGYTF.

This chain links TRBV5-8 with TRBJ2-7, with D possibly being TRBD1 (6 bases). V was clipped by 2 bases and J by 3 bases, with 12 bases between them. The CDR3 consists of 14 residues. The germline V gene has CDR1 SGHTS and CDR2 YDEGEE. This CDR3 reads CASSFRGLSYEQYF. The CDR3, as DNA: TGTGCCAGCAGCTTCAGGGGATTAAGCTACGAGCAGTACTTC. Together with reference TRBV5-8 and TRBJ2-7, the CDR3 gives the full variable domain: EAGVTQSPTHLIKTRGQQATLRCSPISGHTSVYWYQQALGLGLQFLLWYDEGEERNRGNFPPRFSGRQFPNYSSELNVNALELEDSALYLCASSFRGLSYEQYFGPGTRLTVT.

V gene TRBV6-5 combines with J gene TRBJ1-5, with TRBD1 identical over 7 bases. The CDR3 spans 14 residues. Germline loops: CDR1 MNHEY, CDR2 SVGAGI. The V and J ends lost 6 bases and 7 bases, in that order; junction bases with no gene match: 9. CDR3 DNA: TGTGCCAGCAGGGGACGACAGGGAGGACAGCCCCAGCATTTT. This translates into CASRGRQGGQPQHF.

The chain couples TRBV6-5 to TRBJ2-1; TRBD2 matches at 8 bases. Germline V gene sequence: CDR1 MNHEY, CDR2 SVGAGI. V was pared by 5 bases and J by 10 bases, with 4 bases of the junction left unmatched. The CDR3 totals 12 residues. CDR3 coding DNA: TGTGCCAGCAGTACGGGGGGGCAAGAGCAGTTCTTC. Translating it yields CASSTGGQEQFF.

The chain couples TRBV28 to TRBJ1-1; 7 bases are shared with TRBD1. The CDR3 has 14 amino acids. The V and J ends lost 7 bases and 6 bases, in that order; junction bases with no gene match: 11. Germline V gives CDR1 MDHEN, CDR2 SYDVKM. The CDR3 protein is CASKLTGTVSEAFF. The CDR3 DNA sequence: TGTGCCAGCAAACTTACCGGGACAGTATCTGAAGCTTTCTTT.

The chain links TRBV5-1 to TRBJ2-7; D perhaps matches TRBD1 (7 bases). The germline gives CDR1 SGHRS, CDR2 YFSETQ. CDR3 length: 16 amino acids. The V end was cut by 2 bases, the J end by 0 bases, with 15 bases between. As DNA, the CDR3 is TGCGCCAGCAGCTTTCAGACAGGGAGGAGCTCCTACGAGCAGTACTTC. Protein: CASSFQTGRSSYEQYF.

This clone was counted a single time. This chain uses TRBV5-1 with TRBJ1-4, with D possibly TRBD1 on 6 matching bases. From germline, CDR1 is SGHRS and CDR2 YFSETQ. Trimming pared 2 bases from V and 0 bases from J, leaving 11 bases between. The CDR3 runs to 16 residues. The chain's CDR3 is CASSFGGPATNEKLFF. Here the CDR3 DNA reads TGCGCCAGCAGCTTTGGGGGCCCGGCAACTAATGAAAAACTGTTTTTT.

The chain uses TRBV4-2 and TRBJ2-7; 8 bases line up with TRBD2. The CDR3 spans 15 residues. The germline CDR1 and CDR2 sequences are LGHNA and YNFKEQ. V was clipped by 2 bases and J by 5 bases; unmatched bases: 8. CDR3 sequence (DNA): TGTGCCAGCAGCCAAAAAGCCCTAGCGGGCGACGAGCAGTACTTC. Translated: CASSQKALAGDEQYF.

The chain links TRBV30 to TRBJ2-7; tentative D call: TRBD2 (5 bases). V was clipped by 4 bases and J by 10 bases, with 14 bases between them. Germline CDR1 GTSNPN, CDR2 SVGIG (reference sequence). This CDR3 is 11 amino acids long. The CDR3 spells CAWTPGSRQYF. DNA of the CDR3: TGTGCCTGGACTCCGGGGAGCAGACAGTACTTC.

The rearrangement joins TRBV5-4 to TRBJ1-5, with 8 bases aligning to TRBD1. Germline values: CDR1 SGHNT, CDR2 YYREEE (reference sequence). This CDR3 comprises 14 residues. Trimming removed 4 bases from V and 4 bases from J; junction bases left unmatched: 4. CDR3 sequence reads: CASSRDRTNQPQHF. DNA for the CDR3: TGTGCCAGCAGCAGGGACAGGACTAATCAGCCCCAGCATTTT.

V is TRBV7-2 and J is TRBJ1-1, with D unresolved. The germline gives CDR1 SGHTA, CDR2 FQGNSA. The length of the CDR3 is 13 residues. Trimming pared 2 bases from V and 7 bases from J, leaving 11 bases between. This CDR3 reads CASSLMDGDEAFF. As DNA, the CDR3 is TGTGCCAGCAGCTTAATGGACGGGGATGAAGCTTTCTTT.

The rearrangement joins TRBV15 to TRBJ1-1; D may be TRBD1 (6 bases). Looked up from germline, CDR1 is LNHNV and CDR2 is YYDKDF (reference sequence). The CDR3 runs to 15 residues. Trimming shortened V by 3 bases and J by 0 bases, and 11 bases separated the two germline ends. The CDR3 here is CATSSYRDMNTEAFF. CDR3 bases: TGTGCCACCAGCAGTTACAGGGATATGAACACTGAAGCTTTCTTT.